This TCR beta chain was recorded in a study of immune evolution from preneoplasia to lung adenocarcinoma (dated by TCRdb to the early 2020s). Study-wide context: No AAH lesions showed HLA loss of heterozygosity, compared with 5.5% to 8% of AIS, around 16% of MIA and approximately 30% of ADC lesions. The study combined immune gene expression, TCR sequencing and multiplex immunofluorescence to profile immune contexture across lung adenocarcinoma precursors and invasive adenocarcinoma. Resected precursor lesions (AAH, AIS, MIA) and invasive adenocarcinomas were compared against paired morphologically normal lung tissue. The sample size was set by how many specimens were available, not by a prior power calculation. The immune data were integrated with whole exome sequencing and methylation data from the same cohort of nodules. The overall cohort comprised 45 to 65 patients with pulmonary nodules who underwent surgical resection. TCR sequencing data were obtained from around 56 patients. According to the study, about 100 samples were used for TCR sequencing. POLYSOLVER was used to infer Class I HLA alleles from exome data, and LOHHLA was used to detect allele-specific HLA loss.

The patients had resection in Japan or China between the mid-2010s and the late 2010s. Two lung cancer pathologists independently reviewed H&E slides to confirm the histologic diagnosis of every case. Premalignant or tumor cells were enriched for nucleic acid extraction by macro-dissection performed after pathologic assessment. FFPE tissue was used for DNA isolation with the AllPrep DNA/RNA FFPE Kit. Study-level results and caveats: The highest T cell clonality was observed in KRAS-mutant nodules compared with EGFR-mutant or double wild-type lesions. Because all patients were from Japan and China, applicability to Western populations was uncertain. The findings rested on association rather than direct causation, and larger cohorts with long-term follow-up and longitudinal biopsies were considered necessary. Normal lung had the highest top T cell clone frequencies, and these frequencies appeared to fall progressively from AAH through AIS, MIA and invasive adenocarcinoma. The highest clonality was observed in normal lung, whereas higher T cell density and diversity but lower clonality appeared to be present in later-stage lesions.

Using the immunoSEQ hsTCRbeta Kit, TCR beta CDR3 regions were sequenced from DNA. As for the original processing: TCR sequencing data were analysed with the ImmunoSEQ Analyzer. T cell clonality was defined as 1 minus Pielou's evenness, as computed on productive rearrangements. The inverse Simpson index, applied to productive templates, was used to measure T cell diversity. T cell density was expressed as TCR beta template counts normalized to usable DNA, with usable DNA estimated by amplifying and sequencing housekeeping genes. Two-sided Kruskal-Wallis tests were used to compare TCR metrics between histologic stages. Imported from immuneACCESS, the table was reduced by TCRdb to in-frame sequences with V and J called. These copies leave out some clones; in studies compared against another copy, an unresolved V gene accounts for under half, and the cause of the remainder is not known. That table furnishes V, J and clone size, whereas the DNA furnished D and trimming. This sample comprises a few thousand clones, roughly 84% of them detected only once. Of the sample, around 4.6% falls within the top ten clones.

Per the germline V gene (reference sequence), SEHNR is the CDR1 and FQNEAQ is the CDR2. V and J are truncated by 11 bases and 5 bases respectively, leaving an intervening sequence of 15 bases. The CDR3 goes from the cysteine to the phenylalanine over 12 residues. Only the CDR3 DNA stays, 36 bases, in frame from base 1. A word on this clone: Its cognate antigen has yet to be identified. It has no much larger one-base neighbor in the sample; base qualities were not kept.

The source is a person in their sixties or seventies with lung adenocarcinoma. The sequenced sample consisted of FFPE lung adenocarcinoma in situ tissue. The meaning of the sample's cell subset or site label: preinvasive adenocarcinoma in situ (AIS). The rearrangement combines TRBV7-9 with TRBJ1-2, with the D gene uncertain. The CDR3 corresponds to CAVVLSSYGYTF. The nucleotides read TGTGCCGTTGTCTTGTCAAGTTATGGCTACACCTTC.